The 23 T cell receptor beta chains below come from one sample, sequenced in a study of blood T cell repertoires in COVID-19. Measured with immunoSEQ multiplex PCR; TCRdb has only the in-frame clones, and not every one. The sample lists 150,000 to 200,000 clones, around four fifths occurring once. The sequenced sample consisted of peripheral blood. The source of these receptors is an elderly woman with acute or convalescent COVID-19.

The chain recombines TRBV11-3 with TRBJ2-2, with 11 bases identical to TRBD2. Germline CDR1 reads SGHNT; CDR2 reads YENEEA. Trimming at V came to 1 base and at J to 0 bases, leaving 7 bases not matched to a gene. The CDR3 runs 19 residues. CDR3 nucleotides: TGTGCCAGCAGCTTAGGGATAGGGACTAGCGGCGCGAACACCGGGGAGCTGTTTTTT. Translated: CASSLGIGTSGANTGELFF. Together with reference TRBV11-3 and TRBJ2-2, the CDR3 gives the full variable domain: EAGVVQSPRYKIIEKKQPVAFWCNPISGHNTLYWYLQNLGQGPELLIRYENEEAVDDSQLPKDRFSAERLKGVDSTLKIQPAELGDSAVYLCASSLGIGTSGANTGELFFGEGSRLTVL.

The rearrangement joins TRBV10-2 to TRBJ1-5; possibly TRBD1 for D (6 bases). CDR3 length: 14 residues. Germline lookup yields CDR1 WSHSY and CDR2 SAAADI. V lost 6 bases, J lost 2 bases, and 11 bases lay in between. CDR3 DNA sequence: TGCGCCAGCAGCGGACAGACCCGCAATCAGCCCCAGCATTTT. Encoded protein: CASSGQTRNQPQHF.

The gene calls are TRBV27 and TRBJ1-2, with 8 positions matching TRBD1. CDR3 size: 14 residues. V was clipped by 7 bases and J by 1 base; unmatched bases: 5. CDR1 and CDR2 from the germline V gene are MNHEY and SMNVEV (reference sequence). In DNA, the CDR3 is TGTGCCAGCAAGAGACAGGGGATTAACTATGGCTACACCTTC. It translates to CASKRQGINYGYTF.

The CDR3 here is CASSDRTRGETQYF. The CDR3 DNA is TGTGCCAGCAGCGACAGGACTAGAGGGGAGACCCAGTACTTC. The rearrangement links TRBV5-4 to TRBJ2-5; weak D call: TRBD2 (7 bases). V was trimmed by 4 bases and J by 5 bases, leaving 15 bases between them. This CDR3 comprises 14 residues. Germline CDR1 SGHNT, CDR2 YYREEE (reference sequence).

J is TRBJ2-2 and V is TRBV10-3, with TRBD2 matching 12 bases. This CDR3 has 17 residues. The V gene's germline CDR1 is ENHRY and CDR2 SYGVKD. J lost 0 bases, V lost 6 bases, and 5 bases had no gene match. CDR3: CAISQTSGGANTGELFF. The DNA for the CDR3 is TGTGCCATCAGCCAGACTAGCGGGGGCGCGAACACCGGGGAGCTGTTTTTT.

The chain couples TRBV4-3 to TRBJ1-4; 8 bases map to TRBD1. Per the germline V gene, CDR1 is LGHNA and CDR2 is YSLEER. The CDR3 extends over 15 amino acids. The V gene end was trimmed by 2 bases and the J gene end by 4 bases; junction bases not matched to a gene: 3. CDR3 DNA sequence: TGCGCCAGCAGCCAACAGGGGGCATATAATGAAAAACTGTTTTTT. It encodes CASSQQGAYNEKLFF.

The chain is built from TRBV10-2 and TRBJ1-2; 7 nucleotides align to TRBD1. V was pared by 4 bases and J by 4 bases, with 3 bases of the junction left unmatched. The germline V gene encodes CDR1 WSHSY and CDR2 SAAADI. The CDR3 spans 13 residues. CDR3 bases: TGCGCCAGCAGTGCAGGGGACAGCTATGGCTACACCTTC. This codes for CASSAGDSYGYTF.

The chain is built from TRBV11-2 and TRBJ2-1, with 14 bases matching TRBD2. CDR3 size: 17 residues. Germline CDR1 and CDR2: SGHAT and FQNNGV. The trim removed 2 bases at V and 9 bases at J, leaving 9 bases unmatched. CDR3 protein: CASSLSLWTSGRPEQFF. The CDR3 coding sequence is TGTGCCAGCAGCTTATCCCTTTGGACTAGCGGGAGGCCTGAGCAGTTCTTC.

The chain couples TRBV9 to TRBJ2-1; tentatively, D is TRBD2 (6 bases). This CDR3 is 17 amino acids long. Germline V gene sequence: CDR1 SGDLS, CDR2 YYNGEE. The germline V and J ends were trimmed by 0 bases and 7 bases, with 20 bases remaining between them. The CDR3 DNA reads TGTGCCAGCAGCGTAGGGGGAGGAGGACTGAGATTAAATGAGCAGTTCTTC. Translation: CASSVGGGGLRLNEQFF.

This chain uses TRBV14 with TRBJ2-3; no firm D call. Germline lookup yields CDR1 SGHDN and CDR2 FVKESK. The CDR3 consists of 13 residues. Trimming shortened V by 0 bases and J by 8 bases, and 9 bases separated the two germline ends. CDR3 nucleotides: TGTGCCAGCAGCCAAGATTACTCCGTTACGCAGTATTTT. Translated: CASSQDYSVTQYF.

The chain is built from TRBV19 and TRBJ1-2; TRBD1 aligns across 9 bases. This CDR3 has 15 amino acids. Germline V gene data show CDR1 as LNHDA and CDR2 as SQIVND (reference sequence). J gave up 4 bases and V 5 bases, and 8 bases lay outside the gene matches. The CDR3 here is CASSQRTGVSYGYTF. The CDR3 bases are TGTGCCAGTAGTCAAAGGACAGGGGTGAGCTATGGCTACACCTTC. The full variable domain, with the rest looked up from reference TRBV19 and TRBJ1-2, is DGGITQSPKYLFRKEGQNVTLSCEQNLNHDAMYWYRQDPGQGLRLIYYSQIVNDFQKGDIAEGYSVSREKKESFPLTVTSAQKNPTAFYLCASSQRTGVSYGYTFGSGTRLTVV.

The chain carries TRBV9 and TRBJ1-2, with 7 bases identical to TRBD1. From germline, CDR1 is SGDLS and CDR2 YYNGEE. There are 16 residues in the CDR3. V gave up 0 bases and J gave up 8 bases; unmatched junction bases: 13. The CDR3, as DNA: TGTGCCAGCAGCGTAGATTTGAAGGGGGCGGAACAGGGCTACACCTTC. It specifies CASSVDLKGAEQGYTF.

The chain links TRBV6-1 to TRBJ2-1; D not resolved. V lost 3 bases, J lost 3 bases, and 6 bases lay in between. Germline values: CDR1 MNHNS, CDR2 SASEGT. The CDR3 loop spans 13 amino acids. This CDR3 is CASSDPVYNEQFF. For the CDR3, the DNA is TGTGCCAGCAGTGATCCGGTCTACAATGAGCAGTTCTTC.

This chain links TRBV18 with TRBJ2-1, with 11 positions matching TRBD2. CDR1 KGHSH and CDR2 LQKENI come from the germline V gene. V was pared by 6 bases and J by 3 bases, with 4 bases of the junction left unmatched. The CDR3 has 15 amino acids. CDR3 DNA sequence: TGTGCCAGCTCGCCTAGCGGGAGGAGCTACAATGAGCAGTTCTTC. This translates into CASSPSGRSYNEQFF.

The chain is built from TRBV7-2 and TRBJ2-7; D unresolved. Germline loops: CDR1 SGHTA, CDR2 FQGNSA. The V end was cut by 2 bases, the J end by 0 bases, with 8 bases between. CDR3 size: 14 residues. CDR3 nucleotides: TGTGCCAGCAGCTTAATCGCGGACTCCTACGAGCAGTACTTC. Protein: CASSLIADSYEQYF.

The chain couples TRBV7-8 to TRBJ1-2; 7 bases map to TRBD1. The CDR3 is 13 amino acids. CDR1 is SGHVS, CDR2 FQNEAQ, per germline. J lost 7 bases, V lost 5 bases, and 7 bases had no gene match. CDR3 bases: TGTGCCAGCAGCCAAAACACAGGGGCTGGCTACACCTTC. It encodes CASSQNTGAGYTF.

The V gene is TRBV3-1 (or the pseudogene TRBV3-2), the J gene TRBJ2-2, with 9 bases fitting TRBD1. Per the germline V gene, CDR1 is LGHDT and CDR2 is YNNKEL (reference sequence). The CDR3 has 15 residues. The junction had 3 bases not matched to a gene; V was cut back by 4 bases and J by 3 bases. CDR3 nucleotide sequence: TGTGCCAGCAGCCTCCGGGACAGGGACACCGGGGAGCTGTTTTTT. It specifies CASSLRDRDTGELFF.

V gene TRBV25-1 combines with J gene TRBJ1-6, with no clear D. Between the trimmed V and J ends, which lost 6 bases and 7 bases, there was a span of 7 bases. The germline V gene encodes CDR1 MGHDK and CDR2 SYGVNS. The CDR3 is 12 residues long. The CDR3 DNA sequence: TGTGCCAGCAGCTTCGGGAATTCACCCCTCCACTTT. As protein: CASSFGNSPLHF.

This clone was seen only a few times. V usage is TRBV5-1 and J usage is TRBJ2-3; 13 bases are a match to TRBD2. The trim removed 3 bases at V and 2 bases at J, leaving 6 bases unmatched. The CDR3 length is 17 residues. Germline CDR1 SGHRS, CDR2 YFSETQ. The CDR3 sequence is CASSSGLAGRFTDTQYF. For the CDR3, the DNA is TGCGCCAGCAGCTCGGGACTAGCGGGACGCTTCACAGATACGCAGTATTTT. The full variable domain, in which reference TRBV5-1 and TRBJ2-3 provide the parts outside the CDR3, is KAGVTQTPRYLIKTRGQQVTLSCSPISGHRSVSWYQQTPGQGLQFLFEYFSETQRNKGNFPGRFSGRQFSNSRSEMNVSTLELGDSALYLCASSSGLAGRFTDTQYFGPGTRLTVL.

V and J are TRBV19 and TRBJ1-5, with D possibly matching TRBD1 (6 bases). CDR1 is LNHDA, CDR2 SQIVND, per germline (reference sequence). The CDR3 length is 16 residues. V gave up 7 bases and J gave up 0 bases, with 16 bases separating them. The CDR3 DNA is TGTGCCAGTAAGGCCCAGGGGCCGTATAGCAATCAGCCCCAGCATTTT. It specifies CASKAQGPYSNQPQHF.

The sample holds one count of this clone. V usage is TRBV12-2 and J usage is TRBJ2-7; the table names TRBD1, a call not compared with the DNA. TRBV12-2 is described as a pseudogene. The CDR3 consists of 17 residues. The CDR3 is CASRLAKPREGAYEQYF. CDR3 DNA: TGTGCAAGTCGCTTAGCGAAACCCAGGGAAGGGGCCTACGAGCAGTACTTC.

V gene TRBV5-1 combines with J gene TRBJ2-5, with D possibly TRBD2 on 5 matching bases. The CDR3 sequence is 16 residues long. The germline gives CDR1 SGHRS, CDR2 YFSETQ. Deletions cut 4 bases from V and 2 bases from J, with 18 bases between. CDR3 DNA: TGCGCCAGCAGCCTGAGGGCGGGCGACATACAAGAGACCCAGTACTTC. Translation gives CASSLRAGDIQETQYF.

The gene calls are TRBV2 and TRBJ2-5; D perhaps matches TRBD2 (5 bases). CDR1 is SNHLY, CDR2 FYNNEI, per germline. The CDR3 covers 12 residues. V was trimmed by 11 bases and J by 4 bases, leaving 14 bases between them. The CDR3 bases are TGTGCCGGGAGCGAGGTGGGAGAGACCCAGTACTTC. Protein: CAGSEVGETQYF.